The 22 T cell receptor beta chains given below trace back to one sample, sequenced in a study of neurological immune-mediated disorders. A single record per CDR3 protein comes from TCRdb applying MiXCR to the 5' RACE reads. The table lists tens of thousands of distinct CDR3 sequences, around 6% of them singletons. This sample's time point: longitudinal time-point 2. Sequenced sample: PBMCs. These receptor sequences come from a woman aged 55-69 years with multiple sclerosis.

This clonotype was observed many times. The chain joins TRBV6-5 to TRBJ2-2, with D tentatively TRBD1 or TRBD2 (7 bases each). Germline CDR1 MNHEY, CDR2 SVGAGI. The ends were cut back, 6 bases at V and 5 bases at J, with 19 bases in the middle. This CDR3 has 16 residues. The CDR3 sequence: CASSRWGGGRTGELFF. Here the CDR3 DNA reads TGTGCCAGCAGCCGCTGGGGAGGGGGCCGGACCGGGGAGCTGTTTTTT.

This clonotype was seen at least ten times. This chain links TRBV7-9 with TRBJ1-1, with D perhaps TRBD1 (6 bases). Trimming left V 5 bases short and J 8 bases short, with 21 bases between. This CDR3 contains 15 residues. Germline V gives CDR1 SEHNR, CDR2 FQNEAQ (reference sequence). In nucleotides, the CDR3 is TGTGCCAGCAGCACAGGACAGTATTTGGCCCAAGAAGCTTTCTTT. This translates into CASSTGQYLAQEAFF. The variable domain in full, completed from reference TRBV7-9 and TRBJ1-1, reads DTGVSQNPRHKITKRGQNVTFRCDPISEHNRLYWYRQTLGQGPEFLTYFQNEAQLEKSRLLSDRFSAERPKGSFSTLEIQRTEQGDSAMYLCASSTGQYLAQEAFFGQGTRLTVV.

The CDR3 nucleotides read TGTGCCAGCACCCCGGACAGTCTCTCCTACGAGCAGTACTTC. Protein sequence: CASTPDSLSYEQYF. This chain uses TRBV6-6 with TRBJ2-7, with D possibly TRBD1 on 6 matching bases. Germline-derived CDR1 and CDR2 are MNHNY and SVGAGI (reference sequence). There are 14 residues in the CDR3. With 7 bases removed from V and 0 bases from J, the gap between germline ends came to 13 bases.

This clonotype occurred many times. The chain employs TRBV28 and TRBJ2-1, with unresolved D. Germline CDR1 reads MDHEN; CDR2 reads SYDVKM. CDR3 length: 10 residues. V was shortened by 8 bases and J by 7 bases, with 6 bases between the two germline ends. The CDR3 spells CASGRNEQFF. CDR3 nucleotides: TGTGCCAGCGGGCGTAATGAGCAGTTCTTC.

J is TRBJ1-2 and V is TRBV25-1; D is ambiguous. Germline V gives CDR1 MGHDK, CDR2 SYGVNS. V dropped 6 bases and J dropped 8 bases, with 16 bases sitting between them. The CDR3 consists of 13 residues. CDR3 nucleotides: TGTGCCAGCAGCACCACCCGAGCAGAAGGCTACACCTTC. Translated, it gives CASSTTRAEGYTF.

The table lists this clonotype with a few counts. The chain employs TRBV5-1 and TRBJ2-7; D possibly corresponds to TRBD2 (6 bases). Germline CDR1 SGHRS, CDR2 YFSETQ. CDR3 length: 15 amino acids. The V gene lost 2 bases and the J gene lost 0 bases, with 12 bases spanning the gap. CDR3 sequence (DNA): TGCGCCAGCAGCTTCTCGGGGGTTCCCTCCTACGAGCAGTACTTC. Translation gives CASSFSGVPSYEQYF.

This clonotype has a count of ten or more. The V call is TRBV5-1, the J call TRBJ2-5, with 9 nucleotides matching TRBD2. The germline gives CDR1 SGHRS, CDR2 YFSETQ. This CDR3 is built from 15 residues. Losses at the gene ends were 3 bases for V and 5 bases for J; bases not matched to a gene: 8. The CDR3 loop reads CASSWAGGPGETQYF. The CDR3 coding sequence is TGCGCCAGCAGCTGGGCGGGGGGGCCCGGCGAGACCCAGTACTTC. Drawing the rest from reference TRBV5-1 and TRBJ2-5, the complete variable domain is KAGVTQTPRYLIKTRGQQVTLSCSPISGHRSVSWYQQTPGQGLQFLFEYFSETQRNKGNFPGRFSGRQFSNSRSEMNVSTLELGDSALYLCASSWAGGPGETQYFGPGTRLLVL.

At least ten counts were recorded for this clonotype. The V gene is TRBV12-3 or TRBV12-4, the J gene TRBJ1-5, with D perhaps matching TRBD1 (6 bases). V was clipped by 3 bases and J by 6 bases, with 18 bases between them. The CDR3 is 16 residues long. The CDR3 DNA reads as TGTGCCAGCAGTTTTATGCTCGGGGGGCGCGGTCAGCCCCAGCATTTT. It codes for CASSFMLGGRGQPQHF.

This clonotype was detected many times. The chain recombines TRBV2 with TRBJ2-3, with D hard to call. The V gene lost 2 bases and the J gene lost 5 bases, with 2 bases spanning the gap. CDR3 size: 11 residues. The V gene's germline CDR1 is SNHLY and CDR2 FYNNEI. CDR3 sequence reads: CASSELDTQYF. As DNA, the CDR3 is TGTGCCAGCAGTGAATTAGATACGCAGTATTTT.

This clonotype was counted at least ten times. The V and J genes are TRBV28 and TRBJ2-1; 9 nucleotides line up with TRBD1. This CDR3 has 17 residues. J gave up 6 bases and V 5 bases, and 14 bases lay outside the gene matches. CDR1 is MDHEN, CDR2 SYDVKM, per germline. The chain's CDR3 is CASSRVIRTGERNEQFF. The CDR3 coding sequence is TGTGCCAGCAGTCGCGTAATACGGACAGGGGAACGCAATGAGCAGTTCTTC.

There are many counts of this clonotype. The chain joins TRBV29-1 to TRBJ2-2, with 9 bases aligning to TRBD1. J lost 9 bases, V lost 6 bases, and 8 bases had no gene match. This CDR3 is built from 13 residues. Germline CDR1 reads SQVTM; CDR2 reads ANQGSEA. CDR3 nucleotides: TGCAGCGTAACAGGGGGCGGGCGACGGGAGCTGTTTTTT. Protein: CSVTGGGRRELFF.

This clonotype was picked up many times. The chain has TRBV28 and TRBJ1-1, with TRBD1 matching over 8 bases. This CDR3 is built from 16 residues. Germline V gives CDR1 MDHEN, CDR2 SYDVKM. After removal of 6 bases from V and 0 bases from J, the junction contained 9 bases not matched to a gene. CDR3 sequence: CASSRTGGRLNTEAFF. The CDR3 DNA reads as TGTGCCAGCAGCCGAACAGGGGGACGGCTGAACACTGAAGCTTTCTTT.

Of note for this clonotype: This clone may be a read error of a much larger clone one base away. The V call is TRBV6-5, the J call TRBJ1-1; a possible D gene is TRBD1 (6 bases). Germline CDR1 and CDR2: MNHEY and SVGAGI. This CDR3 spans 14 amino acids. CDR3 loop: CASSYSNGGTESFF. CDR3 nucleotide sequence: TGTGCCAGCAGTTACTCGAATGGGGGCACTGAATCTTTCTTT.

There are many counts of this clonotype. The V call is TRBV12-3 or TRBV12-4, the J call TRBJ1-2; D remains ambiguous. The CDR3 covers 13 residues. Trimming removed 1 base from V and 10 bases from J, with 13 bases in between. This CDR3 reads CASSLGPAGFYTF. The DNA of the CDR3 is TGTGCCAGCAGTTTAGGACCCGCAGGTTTCTACACCTTC.

This clonotype was found a few times. The chain recombines TRBV25-1 with TRBJ2-3, with 9 bases identical to TRBD1. J was trimmed by 3 bases and V by 3 bases; bases with no gene match: 4. The CDR3 consists of 15 residues. The germline V gene has CDR1 MGHDK and CDR2 SYGVNS. This chain's CDR3 is CASSEYGTGTDTQYF. DNA of the CDR3: TGTGCCAGCAGTGAGTATGGGACAGGGACAGATACGCAGTATTTT.

This clonotype appeared many times. V is TRBV7-2 and J is TRBJ2-1; the D gene is possibly TRBD2 (5 bases). The ends were cut back, 1 base at V and 7 bases at J, with 14 bases in the middle. CDR3 length: 15 residues. The germline gives CDR1 SGHTA, CDR2 FQGNSA. CDR3 region: CASSLGVNGVNEQFF. For the CDR3, the DNA is TGTGCCAGCAGCTTAGGGGTCAACGGGGTAAATGAGCAGTTCTTC.

The V gene is TRBV30, the J gene TRBJ2-7, with TRBD1 as a possible D gene (5 bases). Germline CDR1 GTSNPN, CDR2 SVGIG (reference sequence). This CDR3 contains 11 residues. V lost 6 bases and J 3 bases, leaving 9 bases between the germline ends. The CDR3 bases are TGTGCCTGTGACGACAGCTACGAGCAGTACTTC. This gives the protein CACDDSYEQYF.

This clonotype has only a few counts. This chain uses TRBV29-1 with TRBJ2-5; D gene ambiguous. The CDR3 length is 10 residues. The germline gives CDR1 SQVTM, CDR2 ANQGSEA. The V end was cut by 4 bases, the J end by 5 bases, with 5 bases between. CDR3 bases: TGCAGCGTTGCCGCTGAGACCCAGTACTTC. This encodes CSVAAETQYF. Full variable domain (outside the CDR3, taken from reference TRBV29-1 and TRBJ2-5): SAVISQKPSRDICQRGTSLTIQCQVDSQVTMMFWYRQQPGQSLTLIATANQGSEATYESGFVIDKFPISRPNLTFSTLTVSNMSPEDSSIYLCSVAAETQYFGPGTRLLVL.

This clonotype was seen at least ten times. V usage is TRBV12-3 or TRBV12-4 and J usage is TRBJ1-5, with TRBD1 as a possible D gene (5 bases). Trimming removed 3 bases from V and 2 bases from J, with 11 bases in between. The CDR3 is 15 amino acids. As DNA, the CDR3 is TGTGCCAGCAGTTTCTGGCAGGGTGGCAATCAGCCCCAGCATTTT. As protein: CASSFWQGGNQPQHF.

There are a few counts of this clonotype. The J gene is TRBJ2-1, the V gene TRBV4-1; D possibly corresponds to TRBD1 (5 bases). This CDR3 comprises 14 residues. Germline CDR1 and CDR2: MGHRA and YSYEKL. Trimming left V 2 bases short and J 3 bases short, with 8 bases between. This chain's CDR3 is CASSQLGRYNEQFF. The CDR3 DNA sequence: TGCGCCAGCAGCCAATTGGGGCGCTACAATGAGCAGTTCTTC.

This clonotype was counted many times. CDR3 residues: CASSRTSGGAVDHEQYF. CDR3 coding DNA: TGTGCCAGCAGCAGAACTAGCGGGGGGGCCGTCGATCACGAGCAGTACTTC. The chain is built from TRBV7-2 and TRBJ2-7; 13 positions agree with TRBD2. J was trimmed by 5 bases and V by 5 bases; bases with no gene match: 12. CDR3 length: 17 residues. Germline V gives CDR1 SGHTA, CDR2 FQGNSA.

This sequence joins TRBV28 and TRBJ1-1, with D hard to call. Trimming took 1 base from V and 0 from J, leaving 9 bases between them. This CDR3 is built from 15 residues. The germline V gene encodes CDR1 MDHEN and CDR2 SYDVKM. CDR3 in amino acids: CASSLSGKLNTEAFF. CDR3 DNA sequence: TGTGCCAGCAGTTTATCCGGGAAACTGAACACTGAAGCTTTCTTT.